This TCR beta chain was retrieved from a study of CD4+ T cells in melanoma. The protocol was immunoSEQ multiplex PCR, while the TCRdb copy is restricted to in-frame clones and leaves out a portion. Of 9,500 to 13,000 clones listed, over 60% are singletons. Germline V gene data show CDR1 as MNHNY and CDR2 as SVGAGI (reference sequence). With 6 bases removed from V and 5 bases from J, the gap between germline ends came to 14 bases. This CDR3 has 15 residues. The origin of this receptor is a human donor with melanoma. The chain links TRBV6-6 to TRBJ1-6, with no clear D. Sequenced input: cells from a culture (not recorded whether cultured in vitro). The CDR3 sequence: CASRGKDRDNSPLHF. The CDR3 DNA reads as TGTGCCAGCAGAGGAAAGGACCGAGATAATTCACCCCTCCACTTT.